This T cell receptor (beta chain) originates from a study of cytomegalovirus exposure and HLA in healthy donors. Across the study: The same platform was used for the 90 to 150 validation repertoires and the roughly 700 first-cohort repertoires, a later analysis reported. Study-level points and caveats: A subsequent analysis found that TCR clusters from the first cohort also tended to co-occur in the approximately 130 validation repertoires, with about 94% of cluster scores above 0. Generally TCR sequences proved uncommon, though certain public TCRs appeared in numerous donors.

Concerning this clone: No antigen is known for it.

The data were produced by immunoSEQ multiplex PCR, yet TCRdb's version contains in-frame clones alone and is incomplete. This sample has a few hundred thousand clones, with 90% found just once. With 3 bases removed from V and 0 bases from J, the gap between germline ends came to 7 bases. Germline CDR1 reads SGHAT; CDR2 reads FQNNGV. CDR3 length: 14 amino acids. The chain links TRBV11-2 to TRBJ2-3; D is undetermined. This sequence was found in a woman aged 18-29 years in good health and CMV-seronegative. Sample: PBMCs. CDR3 amino acids: CASSLSRSTDTQYF. The CDR3 DNA is TGTGCCAGCAGCTTGAGCAGGAGCACAGATACGCAGTATTTT.